This T cell receptor beta chain was found in a study of T cells in Graves' hyperthyroidism and ophthalmopathy. Using RNA transcripts as the source, TCR beta CDR3 regions were amplified. First-round RT-PCR of the TCR CDR3 relied on the HTBI primer set. TCRdb reprocessed the multiplex PCR reads with MiXCR, giving one entry per CDR3 protein. The data show fewer than 300,000 distinct CDR3 sequences, with 25% to 30% seen just once and over 25% held by the top ten. This clonotype was counted many times. The germline V and J ends were trimmed by 5 bases and 7 bases, with 17 bases remaining between them. CDR1 and CDR2 (germline): LNHDA, SQIVND (reference sequence). CDR3 length equals 14 residues.

The sequence was collected from a man between 40 and 49 years old with Graves' hyperthyroidism that later progressed to Graves' ophthalmopathy. The V call is TRBV19, the J call TRBJ2-5; tentative D call: TRBD1 (5 bases). Sequences were obtained from blood. The CDR3 nucleotides read TGTGCCAGTAGTCCCGTCCCGTCTGGGGCGACCCAGTACTTC. Translating gives CASSPVPSGATQYF.